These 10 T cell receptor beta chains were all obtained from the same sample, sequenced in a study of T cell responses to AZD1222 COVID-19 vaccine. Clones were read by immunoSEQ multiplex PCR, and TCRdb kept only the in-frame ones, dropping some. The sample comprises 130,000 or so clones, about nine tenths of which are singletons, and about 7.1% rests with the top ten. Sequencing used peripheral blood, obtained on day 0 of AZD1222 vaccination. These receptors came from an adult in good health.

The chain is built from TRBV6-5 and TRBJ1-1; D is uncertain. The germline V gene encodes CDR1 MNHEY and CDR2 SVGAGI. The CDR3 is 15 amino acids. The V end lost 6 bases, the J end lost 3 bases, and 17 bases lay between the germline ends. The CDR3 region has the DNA TGTGCCAGCAGCCTGTCGGAAGGGTTGGACACTGAAGCTTTCTTT. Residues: CASSLSEGLDTEAFF.

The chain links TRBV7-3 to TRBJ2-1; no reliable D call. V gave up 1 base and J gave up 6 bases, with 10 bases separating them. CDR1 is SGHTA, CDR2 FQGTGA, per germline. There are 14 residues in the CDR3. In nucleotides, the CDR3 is TGTGCCAGCAGCTTAAAGGTCTCCGCCAATGAGCAGTTCTTC. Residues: CASSLKVSANEQFF.

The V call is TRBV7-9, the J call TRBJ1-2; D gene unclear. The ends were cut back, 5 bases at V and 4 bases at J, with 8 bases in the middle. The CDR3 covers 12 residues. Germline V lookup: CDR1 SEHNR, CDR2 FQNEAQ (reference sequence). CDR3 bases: TGTGCCAGCAGCCCCAATAGCTATGGCTACACCTTC. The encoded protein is CASSPNSYGYTF. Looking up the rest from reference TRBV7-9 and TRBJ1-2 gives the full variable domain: DTGVSQNPRHKITKRGQNVTFRCDPISEHNRLYWYRQTLGQGPEFLTYFQNEAQLEKSRLLSDRFSAERPKGSFSTLEIQRTEQGDSAMYLCASSPNSYGYTFGSGTRLTVV.

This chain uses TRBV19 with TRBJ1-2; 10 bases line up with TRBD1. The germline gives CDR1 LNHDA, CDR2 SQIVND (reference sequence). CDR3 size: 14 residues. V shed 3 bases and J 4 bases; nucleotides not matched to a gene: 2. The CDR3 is CASSMTGGVYGYTF. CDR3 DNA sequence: TGTGCCAGTAGTATGACAGGGGGCGTCTATGGCTACACCTTC.

The CDR3 sequence is CASNNRTGRAFF. For the CDR3, the DNA is TGTGCCAGCAATAATAGGACAGGGAGGGCTTTCTTT. The chain combines TRBV28 with TRBJ1-1; 8 nucleotides line up with TRBD1. Germline values: CDR1 MDHEN, CDR2 SYDVKM. This CDR3 has 12 amino acids. V dropped 7 bases and J dropped 11; count of bases not matched to a gene: 9.

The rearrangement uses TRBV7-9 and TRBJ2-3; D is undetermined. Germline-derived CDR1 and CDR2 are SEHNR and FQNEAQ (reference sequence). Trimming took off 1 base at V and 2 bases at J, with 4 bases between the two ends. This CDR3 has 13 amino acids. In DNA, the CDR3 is TGTGCCAGCAGCTTAGAATTCACAGATACGCAGTATTTT. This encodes CASSLEFTDTQYF. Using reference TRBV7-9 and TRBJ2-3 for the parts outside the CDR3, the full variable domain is DTGVSQNPRHKITKRGQNVTFRCDPISEHNRLYWYRQTLGQGPEFLTYFQNEAQLEKSRLLSDRFSAERPKGSFSTLEIQRTEQGDSAMYLCASSLEFTDTQYFGPGTRLTVL.

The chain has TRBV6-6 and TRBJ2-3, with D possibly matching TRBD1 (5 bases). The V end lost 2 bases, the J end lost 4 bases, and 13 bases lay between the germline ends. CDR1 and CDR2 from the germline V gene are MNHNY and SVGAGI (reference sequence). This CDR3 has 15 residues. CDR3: CASSYRGFRADTQYF. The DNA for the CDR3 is TGTGCCAGCAGTTACAGGGGATTTAGGGCAGATACGCAGTATTTT.

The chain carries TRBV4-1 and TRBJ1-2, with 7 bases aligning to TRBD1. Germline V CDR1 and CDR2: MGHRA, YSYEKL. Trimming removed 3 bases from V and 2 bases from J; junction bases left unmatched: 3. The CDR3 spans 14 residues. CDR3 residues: CASSHDRENYGYTF. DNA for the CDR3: TGCGCCAGCAGCCACGACAGGGAGAACTATGGCTACACCTTC.

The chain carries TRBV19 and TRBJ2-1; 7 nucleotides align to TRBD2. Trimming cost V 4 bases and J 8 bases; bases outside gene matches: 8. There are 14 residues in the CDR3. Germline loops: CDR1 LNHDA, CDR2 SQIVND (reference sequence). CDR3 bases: TGTGCCAGTAGTAGACTAGCAACTTTGGATGAGCAGTTCTTC. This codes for CASSRLATLDEQFF.

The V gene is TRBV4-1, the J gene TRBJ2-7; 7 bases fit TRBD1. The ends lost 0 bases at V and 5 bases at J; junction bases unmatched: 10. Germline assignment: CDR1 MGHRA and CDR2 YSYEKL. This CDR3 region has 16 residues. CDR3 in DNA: TGCGCCAGCAGCCAAGACCCCGGGACAGCGAACCACGAGCAGTACTTC. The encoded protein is CASSQDPGTANHEQYF.